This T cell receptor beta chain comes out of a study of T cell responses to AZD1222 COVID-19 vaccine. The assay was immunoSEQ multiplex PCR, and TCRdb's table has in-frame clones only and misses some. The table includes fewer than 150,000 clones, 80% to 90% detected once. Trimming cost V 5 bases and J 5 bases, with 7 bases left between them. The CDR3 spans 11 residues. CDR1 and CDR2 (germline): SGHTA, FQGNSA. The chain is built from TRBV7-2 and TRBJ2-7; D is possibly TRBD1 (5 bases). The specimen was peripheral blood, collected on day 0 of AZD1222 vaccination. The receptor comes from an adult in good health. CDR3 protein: CASSTRDEQYF. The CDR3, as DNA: TGTGCCAGCAGCACCAGGGACGAGCAGTACTTC. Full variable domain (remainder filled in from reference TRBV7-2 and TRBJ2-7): GAGVSQSPSNKVTEKGKDVELRCDPISGHTALYWYRQSLGQGLEFLIYFQGNSAPDKSGLPSDRFSAERTGGSVSTLTIQRTQQEDSAVYLCASSTRDEQYFGPGTRLTVT.